The 32 T cell receptor beta chains listed next were all sequenced from one sample in a study of blood T cell repertoires in COVID-19. Assay: immunoSEQ multiplex PCR; the TCRdb copy retains only in-frame clones and omits some. This table holds just over 650,000 clones, over 80% found once. Source material: peripheral blood. These receptors were obtained from a woman aged 18-30 years with acute or convalescent COVID-19.

The chain employs TRBV10-3 and TRBJ2-2; 8 nucleotides agree with TRBD1. The CDR3 runs to 14 residues. Losses at the gene ends were 9 bases for V and 3 bases for J; bases not matched to a gene: 6. Looked up from germline, CDR1 is ENHRY and CDR2 is SYGVKD. CDR3 in amino acids: CAIGADRDTGELFF. The CDR3 DNA follows: TGTGCCATTGGGGCGGACAGGGACACCGGGGAGCTGTTTTTT.

The chain recombines TRBV5-1 with TRBJ2-2; 8 nucleotides agree with TRBD1. Germline V gene sequence: CDR1 SGHRS, CDR2 YFSETQ. The ends lost 4 bases at V and 3 bases at J; junction bases unmatched: 8. This CDR3 contains 16 residues. CDR3 DNA: TGCGCCAGCAGCCCCGAGACAGGGGACCACACCGGGGAGCTGTTTTTT. Protein product: CASSPETGDHTGELFF.

This rearrangement joins TRBV2 to TRBJ1-4; a possible D gene is TRBD1 (6 bases). Germline lookup yields CDR1 SNHLY and CDR2 FYNNEI. The CDR3 has 14 residues. V was cut by 6 bases and J by 12 bases, with 20 bases left in between. The DNA for the CDR3 is TGTGCCAGCAGGGAGCCAGGGAGGGGGTATGAACTGTTTTTT. This gives the protein CASREPGRGYELFF.

The chain couples TRBV7-2 to TRBJ1-5, with 8 bases identical to TRBD1. Germline loops: CDR1 SGHTA, CDR2 FQGNSA. J gave up 2 bases and V 7 bases, and 7 bases lay outside the gene matches. This CDR3 contains 15 residues. CDR3 sequence reads: CASTQTGVGNQPQHF. In nucleotides, the CDR3 is TGTGCCAGCACTCAGACAGGGGTTGGCAATCAGCCCCAGCATTTT.

J is TRBJ1-2 and V is TRBV29-1; D is unresolved. The CDR3 has 10 residues. The germline CDR1 and CDR2 sequences are SQVTM and ANQGSEA. V was trimmed by 7 bases and J by 6 bases, leaving 9 bases between them. CDR3 bases: TGCAGCGCCCTATTTAATGGCTACACCTTC. Its translation is CSALFNGYTF.

V gene TRBV5-1 combines with J gene TRBJ2-3; no clear D gene. Germline CDR1 reads SGHRS; CDR2 reads YFSETQ. V lost 4 bases to trimming and J lost 0 bases, with 9 bases between them. The CDR3 is 14 residues long. CDR3 in amino acids: CASSPTASTDTQYF. The CDR3 DNA sequence: TGCGCCAGCAGCCCCACTGCCAGCACAGATACGCAGTATTTT.

CDR3 in amino acids: CASSGGFGGYTF. CDR3 sequence (DNA): TGTGCCAGCAGTGGAGGGTTTGGAGGCTACACCTTC. The V and J genes are TRBV7-9 and TRBJ1-2, with unresolved D. CDR1 is SEHNR, CDR2 FQNEAQ, per germline (reference sequence). V lost 6 bases and J lost 8, with 13 bases in between. This CDR3 has 12 amino acids.

The chain employs TRBV24-1 and TRBJ2-2, with D possibly matching TRBD1 (5 bases). The CDR3 covers 16 residues. The V and J ends lost 0 bases and 3 bases respectively, with 10 bases between them. Germline assignment: CDR1 KGHDR and CDR2 SFDVKD. CDR3 sequence (DNA): TGTGCCACCAGTGATTTGTGGCAGGGTGACACCGGGGAGCTGTTTTTT. Its protein is CATSDLWQGDTGELFF.

V and J are TRBV10-1 and TRBJ1-1, with D perhaps matching TRBD1 (6 bases). CDR1 is WNHNN and CDR2 is SYGVQD in the germline V gene (reference sequence). This CDR3 has 15 residues. Trimming removed 4 bases from V and 1 base from J, with 13 bases in between. CDR3 region: CASSAPGHQNTEAFF. In DNA form, the CDR3 reads TGCGCCAGCAGTGCACCGGGACACCAGAACACTGAAGCTTTCTTT.

J is TRBJ2-2 and V is TRBV18, with TRBD2 matching 8 bases. J gave up 4 bases and V 2 bases, and 9 bases lay outside the gene matches. Germline CDR1 is KGHSH and CDR2 is LQKENI. The CDR3 contains 17 residues. In DNA, the CDR3 is TGTGCCAGCTCACCAAGGCCGGGAGGGGCTGTCACCGGGGAGCTGTTTTTT. Protein product: CASSPRPGGAVTGELFF.

The CDR3 is CASSPFWRTGGARGYTF. CDR3 nucleotides: TGTGCCAGCAGCCCGTTCTGGCGGACAGGGGGCGCGAGAGGCTACACCTTC. This chain uses TRBV7-8 with TRBJ1-2; 11 nucleotides match TRBD1. The length of the CDR3 is 17 residues. V lost 5 bases and J lost 8; bases outside the gene matches: 16. In germline, CDR1 is SGHVS, CDR2 FQNEAQ.

The chain joins TRBV5-1 to TRBJ1-1; a weak D match, TRBD1 (6 bases). This CDR3 comprises 13 residues. The germline gives CDR1 SGHRS, CDR2 YFSETQ. The germline V and J ends were trimmed by 7 bases and 5 bases, with 15 bases remaining between them. In nucleotides, the CDR3 is TGCGCCAGCCGCAACCGGGACATAACTGAAGCTTTCTTT. Protein product: CASRNRDITEAFF.

This chain links TRBV3-1 (or the pseudogene TRBV3-2) with TRBJ2-3, with a tentative D call TRBD1 (5 bases). Trimming removed 1 base at V and 2 bases at J, with 19 bases between. The CDR3 has 18 amino acids. The germline CDR1 and CDR2 sequences are LGHDT and YNNKEL (reference sequence). The CDR3 DNA reads TGTGCCAGCAGCCAAGGATTGGGGCGGCGAGGCACCACAGATACGCAGTATTTT. Protein product: CASSQGLGRRGTTDTQYF.

The J gene is TRBJ2-7, the V gene TRBV2; D not resolved. Germline CDR1 SNHLY, CDR2 FYNNEI. The ends were cut back, 7 bases at V and 5 bases at J, with 12 bases in the middle. This CDR3 is 12 amino acids long. In DNA, the CDR3 is TGTGCCAGCATCAGTCAGGCTAACGAGCAGTACTTC. Translated, it gives CASISQANEQYF.

V gene TRBV19 combines with J gene TRBJ2-3, with a tentative D call TRBD1 (6 bases). CDR3 length equals 16 residues. V lost 4 bases and J lost 2, with 16 bases in between. Germline lookup yields CDR1 LNHDA and CDR2 SQIVND (reference sequence). This CDR3 reads CASSTRQAGITDTQYF. CDR3 in DNA: TGTGCCAGTAGTACCAGACAGGCCGGGATCACAGATACGCAGTATTTT.

This chain links TRBV19 with TRBJ1-2; TRBD1 matches at 9 bases. Unmatched junction bases numbered 8, after V lost 5 bases and J lost 7 bases. Germline-derived CDR1 and CDR2 are LNHDA and SQIVND (reference sequence). The CDR3 consists of 14 residues. The CDR3 is CASSDPGQGFGYTF. Written as DNA, the CDR3 is TGTGCCAGTAGTGACCCGGGACAGGGTTTTGGCTACACCTTC.

This clone came up once. The chain joins TRBV5-6 to TRBJ1-2; 9 bases match TRBD1. The length of the CDR3 is 16 residues. The V gene's germline CDR1 is SGHDT and CDR2 YYEEEE. V was pared by 0 bases and J by 7 bases, with 10 bases of the junction left unmatched. CDR3 protein: CASSLDFGQGSLGYTF. CDR3 bases: TGTGCCAGCAGCTTGGACTTCGGACAGGGGTCTCTTGGCTACACCTTC.

The chain combines TRBV10-1 with TRBJ1-5; possibly TRBD1 for D (5 bases). The CDR3 is made up of 14 amino acids. Germline V gene data show CDR1 as WNHNN and CDR2 as SYGVQD (reference sequence). Trimming left V 4 bases short and J 5 bases short, with 12 bases between. The CDR3 sequence: CASSARQSDQPQHF. The CDR3, as DNA: TGCGCCAGCAGTGCCCGACAGTCTGATCAGCCCCAGCATTTT.

This chain joins TRBV24-1 and TRBJ1-2; 7 bases are a match to TRBD1. In germline, CDR1 is KGHDR, CDR2 SFDVKD. After removal of 3 bases from V and 8 bases from J, the junction contained 8 bases not matched to a gene. The CDR3 loop spans 14 amino acids. CDR3 loop: CATSDRDSGMGYTF. The CDR3 DNA reads TGTGCCACCAGTGATAGGGACAGTGGAATGGGCTACACCTTC.

V usage is TRBV29-1 and J usage is TRBJ1-2, with no clear D. The CDR3 loop spans 14 amino acids. Germline assignment: CDR1 SQVTM and CDR2 ANQGSEA. The V end was cut by 1 base, the J end by 0 bases, with 9 bases between. The CDR3 spells CSVEAWEPNYGYTF. The CDR3 DNA follows: TGCAGCGTTGAAGCCTGGGAGCCTAACTATGGCTACACCTTC.

This clone was detected only a few times. The same CDR3 can be traced to other DNA sequences in this sample. The gene calls are TRBV5-1 and TRBJ1-2; 8 bases match TRBD1. With 3 bases clipped from V and 2 bases from J, the junction kept 3 bases outside the gene matches. The germline gives CDR1 SGHRS, CDR2 YFSETQ. CDR3 length: 14 residues. The CDR3 loop is CASSSQGANYGYTF. The CDR3 region has the DNA TGCGCCAGCAGCTCCCAGGGGGCGAACTATGGCTACACCTTC.

In this sample, this clone turned up once. The gene calls are TRBV25-1 and TRBJ1-6, with 9 bases that match TRBD1. CDR3 length: 17 amino acids. Per the germline V gene, CDR1 is MGHDK and CDR2 is SYGVNS. V trimming: 2 bases; J trimming: 10 bases; junction bases outside the gene matches: 12. The CDR3 region has the DNA TGTGCCAGCAGTGAAGGTTGGGGTGGGACAGGGCTATCACCCCTCCACTTT. Its protein is CASSEGWGGTGLSPLHF.

V gene TRBV18 combines with J gene TRBJ1-1; D unresolved. CDR1 and CDR2 (germline): KGHSH, LQKENI. The CDR3 length is 14 residues. V lost 3 bases to trimming and J lost 4 bases, with 12 bases between them. The CDR3 here is CASSPASRGTEAFF. CDR3 in DNA: TGTGCCAGCTCACCGGCTTCACGGGGCACTGAAGCTTTCTTT.

The chain combines TRBV30 with TRBJ2-2; TRBD2 agrees at 8 bases. Germline values: CDR1 GTSNPN, CDR2 SVGIG (reference sequence). The CDR3 runs to 15 residues. Trimming cost V 3 bases and J 6 bases; bases outside gene matches: 9. The CDR3 nucleotides read TGTGCCTGGAGGCCCGGGACTAGGAGGGCCGGGGAGCTGTTTTTT. Its protein product is CAWRPGTRRAGELFF.

Of note for this clone: One end of the junction is discordant with germline, which a read error may explain. This sequence joins TRBV6-1 and TRBJ1-1; D uncertain. Looked up from germline, CDR1 is MNHNS and CDR2 is SASEGT. CDR3 length: 14 residues. The DNA of the CDR3 is TGTGCCAGCACTGAACGGGGTGATAGGACTGAAGCTTTCTTT. This translates into CASTERGDRTEAFF.

The chain has TRBV7-9 and TRBJ2-7, with D perhaps matching TRBD1 (6 bases). CDR1 SEHNR and CDR2 FQNEAQ come from the germline V gene (reference sequence). The CDR3 is made up of 16 amino acids. V lost 6 bases to trimming and J lost 0 bases, with 18 bases between them. For the CDR3, the DNA is TGTGCCAGCAGTCCAACCGGGACATCAGTCTCCTACGAGCAGTACTTC. Translation gives CASSPTGTSVSYEQYF.

This clone has more than one count but fewer than ten. The genes are TRBV19 and TRBJ2-1; 7 bases align to TRBD1. Germline loops: CDR1 LNHDA, CDR2 SQIVND (reference sequence). This CDR3 spans 15 amino acids. Trimming took 1 base from V and 4 from J; bases not matched to a gene: 4. CDR3 nucleotide sequence: TGTGCCAGTAGTATAGGGCCAGGGGGATACAATGAGCAGTTCTTC. Translating it yields CASSIGPGGYNEQFF.

The chain couples TRBV25-1 to TRBJ2-2, with D perhaps TRBD2 (5 bases). The V gene's germline CDR1 is MGHDK and CDR2 SYGVNS. V gave up 3 bases and J gave up 4 bases, with 6 bases separating them. This CDR3 region has 13 residues. DNA for the CDR3: TGTGCCAGCAGTGATGCGGGCACCGGGGAGCTGTTTTTT. Translated: CASSDAGTGELFF. The complete variable domain, with remaining parts taken from reference TRBV25-1 and TRBJ2-2, reads EADIYQTPRYLVIGTGKKITLECSQTMGHDKMYWYQQDPGMELHLIHYSYGVNSTEKGDLSSESTVSRIRTEHFPLTLESARPSHTSQYLCASSDAGTGELFFGEGSRLTVL.

In the case of this clone: Sequence at one end of the junction differs from germline and may be a read error. This sequence joins TRBV19 and TRBJ2-7, with 7 bases that match TRBD1. CDR3 length: 17 residues. The V gene's germline CDR1 is LNHDA and CDR2 SQIVND (reference sequence). CDR3 sequence reads: CASSLTPGQVSIYVQYF. The CDR3 region has the DNA TGTGCCAGTAGTCTCACTCCCGGACAGGTCTCTATCTACGTGCAGTACTTC.

This chain links TRBV7-2 with TRBJ2-5, with a possible D match to TRBD2 (7 bases). Germline CDR1 and CDR2: SGHTA and FQGNSA. V lost 5 bases to trimming and J lost 7 bases, with 20 bases between them. The CDR3 has 15 amino acids. The CDR3 sequence: CASSPNGGGTWTQYF. CDR3 sequence (DNA): TGTGCCAGCAGCCCAAATGGGGGAGGGACATGGACCCAGTACTTC.

The V call is TRBV11-2, the J call TRBJ1-5; 8 bases are shared with TRBD1. Germline V gene lookup returns CDR1 SGHAT and CDR2 FQNNGV. The CDR3 covers 15 residues. The J segment lost 6 bases and the V segment lost 1 base, leaving 5 bases of the junction unmatched. For the CDR3, the DNA is TGTGCCAGCAGCTTAGGGCAGGGGGCCGGTCAGCCCCAGCATTTT. Translating gives CASSLGQGAGQPQHF.

The chain recombines TRBV6-5 with TRBJ2-3, with TRBD2 as a possible D gene (6 bases). The germline V gene encodes CDR1 MNHEY and CDR2 SVGAGI. This CDR3 spans 14 amino acids. V shed 0 bases and J shed 4 bases, with 8 bases lying between them. In nucleotides, the CDR3 is TGTGCCAGCAGTTACTCGGCGGGATCAGATACGCAGTATTTT. This sequence encodes CASSYSAGSDTQYF.